This T cell receptor (beta chain) originates from a study of cytomegalovirus exposure and HLA in healthy donors (TCRdb year 2017). With respect to the entire study: An earlier analysis of roughly 630 of the donors reported 250 to 350 Gb of sequence data and 117 million unique TCR beta sequences from about 180 million T cells. About 320 gigabases of sequencing data and tens of millions of unique TCR sequences were included in an early release covering roughly 600 HLA-typed donors. Of the 300 to 500 genotyped donors, 81% were placed in the genetic ancestry cluster associated with self-reported Caucasian donors. The study was designed to test whether signatures of past pathogen exposure could be identified by cataloging public T cell receptors. The study used immunosequencing to profile the T cell repertoires of 600 to 850 subjects and linked those repertoires to cytomegalovirus serostatus. Along with the roughly 700-subject first cohort, a separate validation cohort of roughly 110 different subjects was used. High-throughput TCR immunosequencing, statistical association of individual TCRs with disease status, and machine learning were combined to predict cytomegalovirus infection status. A later analysis re-analyzed previously published TCR beta repertoires from 666 donors and added high-resolution HLA genotyping to study TCR occurrence patterns. The later analysis used no new phenotypic data to find candidate immune exposures, relying instead on TCR beta sequences and their occurrence across donors. An earlier analysis of about 600 of the donors used high-throughput TCR beta sequencing to judge whether each TCR beta V gene segment behaved as functional or pseudogenic. Donor age, sex, ethnicity and CMV serostatus were compiled alongside the repertoire data. In a later genetic analysis, genome-wide SNP genotypes for about three fifths of the 666 donors were used, and that subset was treated as a discovery cohort. All discovery cohort repertoires had been generated on a single sequencing platform. HLA typing covered class I and class II loci at four-digit resolution. The number of donors typed differed by locus, with about 620-630 for A, B, C, DRB1 and DQB1, more than 500 for DQA1, about 610 for DPA1, and roughly 450 for DPB1. Because of strong linkage in the cohort, a handful of DR-DQ haplotypes were treated as single units for association and clustering. Across approximately 400 genotyped donors of the cohort, an average of 235,054 unique TCR beta nucleotide sequences per donor were sequenced, and roughly a sixth of those sequences were non-productive.

CDR1 and CDR2 (SGHDT, YYEEEE) derive from the germline V gene. Measured from the cysteine to the phenylalanine, the CDR3 is 14 residues long. Of the read, only the CDR3 DNA is kept; its 42 bases are in frame from base 1. V is cut by 3 bases and J by 5 bases, and the space between the germline ends is 15 bases. Overall study outcomes, separate from this receptor: The study listed 150 to 200 TCR beta chains as associated with cytomegalovirus. According to a later analysis, most CMV-associated TCR beta chains appeared to be HLA-restricted, and the HLA associations seemed to be driven largely by CMV exposure. The classifier was reported to diagnose cytomegalovirus status with high specificity and sensitivity in both the original cohort and the validation cohort. The earlier analysis of about 600 of the donors excluded 15 to 20 rarely observed V segments, including chromosome 9 orphons, because counts were too low. In a later analysis, the rate of TCR association differed among HLA loci, with DRB1 alleles having the most associated TCRs and HLA-C alleles having the fewest. A later analysis reported that several top co-occurrence clusters appeared linked to parvovirus B19, influenza, CMV and Epstein-Barr virus. Most TCR sequences were seen in very few donors, while some public TCRs were found in many individuals. A cluster of highly shared sequence variants was judged likely to represent a technical artifact of the sequencing pipeline. Presence/absence analyses assumed roughly uniform sequencing depth across donors, an assumption that may not hold. According to the authors, the approach could potentially be generalized to other disease states and immunological phenotypes. For the cohort, immune exposure information was limited to CMV serostatus. Only TCR beta chains were sequenced in this cohort, and the absence of alpha or paired-chain data limited detectable features. When HLA alleles, especially DR and DQ, strongly co-occurred, attributing TCR associations to individual alleles was difficult. In a later analysis, HLA-associated TCR beta chains were found to be more clonally expanded and to have lower generation probabilities than equally common non-associated chains. In vitro tests confirmed that a few of the cytomegalovirus-associated TCR beta chains recognize cytomegalovirus antigens. Specific HLA alleles were associated with over 15,000 TCR beta sequences at a false discovery rate of 0.05 in a later analysis. Some IMGT-functional V segments, including TRBV6-2 and TRBV6-3, could not be distinguished by the 87-base-pair reads and were therefore excluded. V-gene and J-gene trimming of TCR beta chains was associated with a missense DCLRE1C variant in a later genetic analysis, and the association was replicated in an independent cohort. Compared with the roughly 720-donor mean, donors in an Asian-associated ancestry cluster had fewer N-insertions in productive TCRs, according to a later genetic analysis. In an earlier analysis of 587 of the donors, most TCR beta V segments appeared in productive rearrangements about 87% or about 30% of the time, broadly matching IMGT annotations. Because some donors lacked HLA typing at each locus, the association tests relied only on the typed subset. A further reported finding was that TCR beta sequences accurately predicted the HLA-A and HLA-B alleles for most subjects in the first cohort. Correlated functional status among segregating V segments might reflect linkage disequilibrium, but an unknown experimental factor could not be ruled out.

Library method: the immunoSEQ multiplex PCR assay. The multiplex PCR relied on a mix of 60 forward primers for TCR Vbeta segments and 13 reverse primers for TCR Jbeta segments. Amplification of the CDR3 region of rearranged TCR beta genes was performed with a multiplex PCR assay on genomic DNA. Amplified TCR beta libraries were sequenced as 87-base-pair reads on the Illumina HiSeq System. In the paper's pipeline: A later analysis counted about 80 million unique TCR beta chains across the 666 repertoires, and approximately 11 million of these chains were shared by at least two donors. To remove PCR and sequencing errors, raw reads were error-corrected and collapsed into unique sequences using a nearest-neighbor algorithm that merged closely related sequences. To assign V, D and J gene segments, CDR3 sequences were aligned to IMGT reference sequences. For a sequence to be retained, at least a six-nucleotide match to both a V gene segment and a J gene segment was required. Rearrangements were called productive when the CDR3 lacked stop codons and stayed in frame with V and J; all others were non-productive. CDR3 was defined according to IMGT convention as the region running from the second conserved V-encoded cysteine to the conserved J-encoded phenylalanine. In an earlier analysis of approximately 590 of the donors, sequences lacking an unambiguous match to a single V gene segment were excluded. An earlier analysis of about 590 of the donors classified V segments as functional when productive rearrangements were above 56.7% and as segregating when the standard deviation between donors was above 5%. To diagnose cytomegalovirus status from the catalog of TCR beta chain sequences, a statistical classification framework was built. A later analysis assigned V and J genes by comparing TCR nucleotide sequences with IMGT/GENE-DB human TR gene sequences. The TCRdist pipeline was used in a later analysis to assign CDR3 sequences and most-parsimonious VDJ recombination scenarios. In a later analysis, every TCR beta chain was defined by the combination of its CDR3 amino acid sequence and its V-gene family, and reads without a unique V-gene family were dropped. A later analysis removed 592 highly shared, low-generation-probability nucleotide sequences to deal with suspected cross-contamination and a sequencing artifact. In a later analysis, a clonal expansion index was calculated for each public chain from normalized within-repertoire ranks of inferred template counts. In a later analysis, generation probabilities were computed using a VDJ recombination model fitted to out-of-frame rearrangements, and the results were checked against IGoR. Hypergeometric tests were used in a later analysis to score TCR-TCR, TCR-HLA and TCR-CMV co-occurrence, with a repertoire-size bias correction applied to the TCR pairs. To estimate false discovery rates, a later analysis permuted the HLA or CMV assignments 20 times. A later analysis grouped co-occurring TCRs with DBSCAN, adding TCRdist sequence similarity when clustering within HLA-allele-positive subsets. Co-occurrence clustering excluded repertoires with fewer than 30,000 or more than 120,000 public chains, plus five with anomalous nucleotide sharing. TCRdb obtained this table from immuneACCESS and retained in-frame rearrangements with V and J assigned. These tables miss some clones; where compared with another copy, unresolved V genes account for less than half of the shortfall, and the remainder is unexplained. V, J and clone size are taken as reported in that table, and D and trimming were inferred from the DNA itself. Here the sample has approximately 190,000 clones; roughly 80% occur a single time. Approximately 6.3% of the sample rests with the top ten.

Concerning this clone: It has no known antigen specificity. The record has no base qualities; no much larger clone is one base away.

In total, roughly 670 healthy bone marrow donors made up the cohort. Cohort members were all nominally healthy when sampled, although unrecorded immune exposures were likely present. The donor tested CMV seropositive, placing the donor among the 289 seropositive members of the cohort. A peripheral blood sample was provided by each donor, and peripheral blood mononuclear cells were used for TCR beta sequencing. The Qiagen DNeasy Blood Extraction Kit was used to extract genomic DNA from the blood cell samples. Sequencing used PBMCs. The TCR sequence derives from a man aged 35-49 years in good health and CMV-seropositive. Recombination connected TRBV5-6 to TRBJ2-7; the D gene is perhaps TRBD1, on 5 matching bases. The DNA is as follows: TGTGCCAGCAGCTCGGACATCGCCACCCACGAGCAGTACTTC. This translates into CASSSDIATHEQYF.